The 28 T cell receptor beta chains reported below all come from one sample, sequenced in a study of blood T cell repertoires in COVID-19. The method was immunoSEQ multiplex PCR; TCRdb's version includes in-frame clones alone and lacks a portion of them. Here the sample spans some 210,000 clones, around 80% being singletons. Sequencing input: peripheral blood. The origin of the receptors is a woman aged 35 to 49 with acute or convalescent COVID-19.

The chain links TRBV10-1 to TRBJ2-2; TRBD1 matches at 7 bases. Trimming at V came to 4 bases and at J to 6 bases, leaving 11 bases not matched to a gene. CDR1 and CDR2 from the germline V gene are WNHNN and SYGVQD (reference sequence). This CDR3 region has 16 residues. CDR3 sequence: CASSVLQGCQAGELFF. DNA of the CDR3: TGCGCCAGCAGTGTCTTACAGGGGTGCCAAGCCGGGGAGCTGTTTTTT.

A remark on this clone: At the DNA level, this CDR3 is encoded by other sequences in the same sample as well. The V call is TRBV6-5, the J call TRBJ1-1, with a tentative D call TRBD1 (6 bases). V was clipped by 2 bases and J by 5 bases, with 9 bases between them. The CDR3 covers 13 residues. CDR1 and CDR2 (germline): MNHEY, SVGAGI. The CDR3: CASSYTGKTEAFF. The DNA of the CDR3 is TGTGCCAGCAGTTACACAGGGAAGACTGAAGCTTTCTTT.

The chain has TRBV6-1 and TRBJ2-5; TRBD2 matches at 7 bases. Unmatched junction bases numbered 5, after V lost 2 bases and J lost 2 bases. Germline V CDR1 and CDR2: MNHNS, SASEGT. The CDR3 runs to 15 residues. CDR3 sequence (DNA): TGTGCCAGCAGTGAAAAGTCGGGGGGACAAGAGACCCAGTACTTC. It specifies CASSEKSGGQETQYF.

This clone was counted only a few times. The chain recombines TRBV19 with TRBJ2-4, with 7 positions matching TRBD1. V lost 6 bases, J lost 6 bases, and 5 bases stayed unmatched. The CDR3 is 13 amino acids. Germline V gene lookup returns CDR1 LNHDA and CDR2 SQIVND (reference sequence). CDR3 bases: TGTGCCAGTAGAGCAACAGGGGCAAACATTCAGTACTTC. This codes for CASRATGANIQYF. The full variable domain, in which reference TRBV19 and TRBJ2-4 provide the parts outside the CDR3, is DGGITQSPKYLFRKEGQNVTLSCEQNLNHDAMYWYRQDPGQGLRLIYYSQIVNDFQKGDIAEGYSVSREKKESFPLTVTSAQKNPTAFYLCASRATGANIQYFGAGTRLSVL.

V and J are TRBV6-5 and TRBJ2-7; 8 nucleotides agree with TRBD1. The germline CDR1 and CDR2 sequences are MNHEY and SVGAGI. The CDR3 extends over 15 amino acids. V lost 5 bases to trimming and J lost 5 bases; unmatched junction nucleotides: 11. The CDR3 sequence is CASSRPGQGEHEQYF. For the CDR3, the DNA is TGTGCCAGCAGTCGCCCCGGACAGGGAGAACACGAGCAGTACTTC.

This clone came up once. This sequence joins TRBV5-1 and TRBJ2-2, with TRBD1 as a possible D gene (6 bases). With 0 bases removed from V and 6 bases from J, the gap between germline ends came to 18 bases. The germline CDR1 and CDR2 sequences are SGHRS and YFSETQ. The CDR3 is made up of 17 amino acids. The DNA of the CDR3 is TGCGCCAGCAGCTTGGGTACGGGGACAACGAGTCCCGGGGAGCTGTTTTTT. This translates into CASSLGTGTTSPGELFF.

The chain combines TRBV19 with TRBJ2-3; 9 bases are a match to TRBD1. Looked up from germline, CDR1 is LNHDA and CDR2 is SQIVND (reference sequence). V lost 7 bases and J lost 4; bases outside the gene matches: 6. The CDR3 runs 14 residues. The CDR3 bases are TGTGCCAGTACCCTCGACAGGGGGGCAGATACGCAGTATTTT. Translating it yields CASTLDRGADTQYF.

This chain uses TRBV7-8 with TRBJ1-4, with 11 bases lining up with TRBD1. The J segment lost 5 bases and the V segment lost 5 bases, leaving 7 bases of the junction unmatched. Germline V gene data show CDR1 as SGHVS and CDR2 as FQNEAQ. The CDR3 consists of 16 residues. The CDR3 loop reads CASSEWTGGDNEKLFF. CDR3 DNA sequence: TGTGCCAGCAGCGAGTGGACAGGGGGCGACAATGAAAAACTGTTTTTT.

The chain carries TRBV7-6 and TRBJ1-1, with 12 nucleotides matching TRBD1. V lost 1 base to trimming and J lost 0 bases; unmatched junction nucleotides: 3. In germline, CDR1 is SGHVS, CDR2 FNYEAQ. The CDR3 has 17 residues. The CDR3 loop is CASSLEGQGAMNTEAFF. The DNA for the CDR3 is TGTGCCAGCAGCTTAGAGGGACAGGGGGCGATGAACACTGAAGCTTTCTTT.

This clone was recorded only once. V is TRBV27 and J is TRBJ2-2; TRBD2 is a possible D gene (5 bases). V dropped 6 bases and J dropped 7 bases, with 12 bases sitting between them. This CDR3 has 13 residues. The germline V gene encodes CDR1 MNHEY and CDR2 SMNVEV (reference sequence). The CDR3 spells CASRYLGNGELFF. Here the CDR3 DNA reads TGTGCCAGCAGATATCTCGGGAACGGGGAGCTGTTTTTT.

The chain combines TRBV25-1 with TRBJ2-1; TRBD2 agrees at 8 bases. The CDR3 spans 15 residues. Germline assignment: CDR1 MGHDK and CDR2 SYGVNS. V dropped 3 bases and J dropped 6; count of bases not matched to a gene: 7. CDR3 amino acids: CASSDMSGRGNEQFF. DNA for the CDR3: TGTGCCAGCAGTGATATGAGCGGGAGAGGCAATGAGCAGTTCTTC.

The genes are TRBV11-2 and TRBJ1-1; no reliable D call. Per germline, CDR1 SGHAT and CDR2 FQNNGV. Trimming took 2 bases from V and 11 from J, leaving 15 bases between them. The CDR3 has 13 residues. DNA for the CDR3: TGTGCCAGCAGCTTATCGCCTAACGCCGTGGCTTTCTTT. It translates to CASSLSPNAVAFF. Looking up the rest from reference TRBV11-2 and TRBJ1-1 gives the full variable domain: EAGVAQSPRYKIIEKRQSVAFWCNPISGHATLYWYQQILGQGPKLLIQFQNNGVVDDSQLPKDRFSAERLKGVDSTLKIQPAKLEDSAVYLCASSLSPNAVAFFGQGTRLTVV.

The CDR3 loop reads CASSTDRGLGTDTQYF. The CDR3 DNA sequence: TGTGCCAGCAGCACTGACAGGGGGCTTGGCACAGATACGCAGTATTTT. This chain connects TRBV14 to TRBJ2-3, with 10 positions matching TRBD1. Germline V gene sequence: CDR1 SGHDN, CDR2 FVKESK. The CDR3 has 16 residues. The ends lost 5 bases at V and 1 base at J; junction bases unmatched: 6.

In DNA, the CDR3 is TGTGCCAGCAGCCAAATAAGGGGAGGTGAAAAACTGTTTTTT. Protein product: CASSQIRGGEKLFF. V usage is TRBV3-1 (or the pseudogene TRBV3-2) and J usage is TRBJ1-4; TRBD1 might be the D (5 bases). The CDR3 consists of 14 residues. The germline CDR1 and CDR2 sequences are LGHDT and YNNKEL (reference sequence). The germline V and J ends were trimmed by 2 bases and 7 bases, with 11 bases remaining between them.

Written as DNA, the CDR3 is TGTGCCAGCAGTACTCGGACAGGACTGAACACTGAAGCTTTCTTT. Amino acids: CASSTRTGLNTEAFF. The V gene is TRBV25-1, the J gene TRBJ1-1, with TRBD1 matching 7 bases. CDR1 and CDR2 from the germline V gene are MGHDK and SYGVNS. This CDR3 region has 15 residues. V trimming: 5 bases; J trimming: 0 bases; junction bases outside the gene matches: 6.

This clone was counted a few times. The rearrangement joins TRBV2 to TRBJ2-7; D is uncertain. V gave up 2 bases and J gave up 2 bases, with 10 bases separating them. CDR3 size: 14 residues. Germline loops: CDR1 SNHLY, CDR2 FYNNEI. CDR3 region: CASSETGLAYEQYF. CDR3 bases: TGTGCCAGCAGTGAAACCGGGTTGGCCTACGAGCAGTACTTC.

This clone was recorded a few times. This chain connects TRBV6-5 to TRBJ1-2; D perhaps matches TRBD1 (5 bases). V lost 0 bases to trimming and J lost 4 bases, with 12 bases between them. CDR1 is MNHEY, CDR2 SVGAGI, per germline. This CDR3 is 15 amino acids long. CDR3 coding DNA: TGTGCCAGCAGTTACTCCGGGCGGGGCGCCTATGGCTACACCTTC. It specifies CASSYSGRGAYGYTF.

This clone was observed a single time. The V call is TRBV5-6, the J call TRBJ2-1, with a weak D call TRBD2 (6 bases). V gave up 4 bases and J gave up 0 bases, with 14 bases separating them. The germline V gene encodes CDR1 SGHDT and CDR2 YYEEEE. The CDR3 length is 16 residues. CDR3 nucleotide sequence: TGTGCCAGCAGCCCCGCCGGGAGAGGCTCCTACAATGAGCAGTTCTTC. It codes for CASSPAGRGSYNEQFF.

This clone has only one observation. The V call is TRBV19, the J call TRBJ2-1; 11 bases fit TRBD2. The length of the CDR3 is 14 residues. CDR1 and CDR2 (germline): LNHDA, SQIVND (reference sequence). The J segment lost 8 bases and the V segment lost 3 bases, leaving 3 bases of the junction unmatched. CDR3 DNA sequence: TGTGCCAGTAGTATTTTAGCGGGAGGGGATGAGCAGTTCTTC. Translation: CASSILAGGDEQFF.

CDR3 coding DNA: TGTGCCAGCAGTAGGGAGTCGGCAGGAATTTACGAGCAGTACTTC. This translates into CASSRESAGIYEQYF. The chain carries TRBV27 and TRBJ2-7; possible D gene TRBD2, 5 bases. This CDR3 is built from 15 residues. Germline V lookup: CDR1 MNHEY, CDR2 SMNVEV (reference sequence). The ends were cut back, 5 bases at V and 4 bases at J, with 18 bases in the middle.

The gene calls are TRBV3-1 (or the pseudogene TRBV3-2) and TRBJ2-1; a possible D gene is TRBD2 (5 bases). V dropped 4 bases and J dropped 7 bases, with 17 bases sitting between them. CDR1 and CDR2 (germline): LGHDT, YNNKEL (reference sequence). This CDR3 has 15 amino acids. CDR3: CASSPNGLAPNEQFF. The CDR3 DNA reads as TGTGCCAGCAGCCCTAATGGACTTGCACCTAATGAGCAGTTCTTC.

This clone came up a few times. This rearrangement joins TRBV11-2 to TRBJ2-7; D is ambiguous. V was shortened by 5 bases and J by 3 bases, with 8 bases between the two germline ends. The CDR3 consists of 12 residues. Per germline, CDR1 SGHAT and CDR2 FQNNGV. The CDR3 coding sequence is TGTGCCAGCAGCGAGGTCCTCTACGAGCAGTACTTC. It codes for CASSEVLYEQYF.

The chain carries TRBV7-2 and TRBJ2-3; 8 bases are shared with TRBD1. The trim removed 4 bases at V and 0 bases at J, leaving 3 bases unmatched. Germline loops: CDR1 SGHTA, CDR2 FQGNSA. The CDR3 is 15 residues long. CDR3 sequence reads: CASSSWTGSTDTQYF. The CDR3 DNA sequence: TGTGCCAGCAGCTCTTGGACAGGGAGCACAGATACGCAGTATTTT.

This chain connects TRBV18 to TRBJ1-1, with TRBD1 as a possible D gene (6 bases). The CDR3 runs 15 residues. The germline V and J ends were trimmed by 3 bases and 2 bases, with 13 bases remaining between them. Germline loops: CDR1 KGHSH, CDR2 LQKENI. CDR3 in DNA: TGTGCCAGCTCACCGAGTCAGGGGCTTAACACTGAAGCTTTCTTT. Translation gives CASSPSQGLNTEAFF.

This clone was found once. The V gene is TRBV5-1, the J gene TRBJ2-3, with TRBD1 matching over 10 bases. This CDR3 has 17 amino acids. J was trimmed by 4 bases and V by 3 bases; bases with no gene match: 11. Per the germline V gene, CDR1 is SGHRS and CDR2 is YFSETQ. CDR3 DNA sequence: TGCGCCAGCAGCTCCCACGGACAGGGGGGTCCTCCAGATACGCAGTATTTT. This codes for CASSSHGQGGPPDTQYF.

The chain employs TRBV5-1 and TRBJ2-7; maybe TRBD2 (6 bases). Looked up from germline, CDR1 is SGHRS and CDR2 is YFSETQ. V lost 0 bases and J 0 bases, leaving 10 bases between the germline ends. The CDR3 loop spans 15 amino acids. CDR3 nucleotides: TGCGCCAGCAGCTTGGCCTGGGACTCCTCCTACGAGCAGTACTTC. As protein: CASSLAWDSSYEQYF.

The chain uses TRBV9 and TRBJ1-3, with a weak D call TRBD1 (6 bases). CDR1 is SGDLS and CDR2 is YYNGEE in the germline V gene. Trimming removed 4 bases at V and 0 bases at J, with 17 bases between. The CDR3 runs 17 residues. In DNA form, the CDR3 reads TGTGCCAGCAGCCCTGGGGGGGGACACCTCTCTGGAAACACCATATATTTT. Its protein product is CASSPGGGHLSGNTIYF.

This clone has only a few counts. The chain carries TRBV28 and TRBJ1-2, with D unclear. V shed 2 bases and J shed 3 bases, with 4 bases lying between them. The CDR3 runs 12 residues. The germline V gene encodes CDR1 MDHEN and CDR2 SYDVKM. Here the CDR3 DNA reads TGTGCCAGCAGTTTACAGGACTATGGCTACACCTTC. This codes for CASSLQDYGYTF.